These 4 T cell receptor beta chains were sequenced from one sample in a study of blood T cells in healthy people across ages. A second PCR of roughly 7 to 11 cycles used a sample-barcoded 5' primer and a J-beta primer mix. MiXCR, run by TCRdb on the 5' RACE reads, gives a single entry per CDR3 protein. Of fewer than 2 million distinct CDR3 sequences listed, 30% to 40% are singletons. The sequencing input was blood. The receptor set was obtained from a human donor in good health.

As DNA, the CDR3 is TGTGCCAGCAGTGAAGCCACCGGACAGGCCTTCACAGATACGCAGTATTTT. It is translated as CASSEATGQAFTDTQYF. V and J are TRBV25-1 and TRBJ2-3, with 7 positions matching TRBD1. Unmatched junction bases numbered 10, after V lost 2 bases and J lost 2 bases. In germline, CDR1 is MGHDK, CDR2 SYGVNS. This CDR3 has 17 amino acids.

This clonotype occurred many times. The CDR3: CSARDIATGGNTEAFF. The CDR3 nucleotides are TGCAGTGCTAGAGATATTGCGACAGGGGGGAACACTGAAGCTTTCTTT. The chain carries TRBV20-1 and TRBJ1-1, with 9 bases lining up with TRBD1. The CDR3 loop spans 16 amino acids. Trimming at V came to 0 bases and at J to 1 base, leaving 6 bases not matched to a gene. Germline V gene lookup returns CDR1 DFQATT and CDR2 SNEGSKA (reference sequence).

Of note for this clonotype: The junction differs from germline at one of its ends, possibly a read error. J is TRBJ1-4 and V is TRBV4-2, with D perhaps matching TRBD1 (5 bases). CDR3 length: 15 residues. Germline CDR1 LGHNA, CDR2 YNFKEQ. CDR3 sequence reads: CAGSQGFRVNEKLFF. The CDR3 nucleotides are TGTGCCGGCAGCCAAGGTTTCAGGGTGAATGAAAAACTGTTTTTT.

CDR3 region: CASSLPPGRGDEQFF. CDR3 nucleotides: TGTGCCAGCAGCTTACCTCCGGGACGTGGGGATGAGCAGTTCTTC. The genes are TRBV11-1 and TRBJ2-1; D may match TRBD1 or TRBD2 (5 bases each). CDR1 and CDR2 from the germline V gene are SGHAT and FQDESV (reference sequence). Trimming removed 2 bases from V and 8 bases from J, with 16 bases in between. This CDR3 region has 15 residues.